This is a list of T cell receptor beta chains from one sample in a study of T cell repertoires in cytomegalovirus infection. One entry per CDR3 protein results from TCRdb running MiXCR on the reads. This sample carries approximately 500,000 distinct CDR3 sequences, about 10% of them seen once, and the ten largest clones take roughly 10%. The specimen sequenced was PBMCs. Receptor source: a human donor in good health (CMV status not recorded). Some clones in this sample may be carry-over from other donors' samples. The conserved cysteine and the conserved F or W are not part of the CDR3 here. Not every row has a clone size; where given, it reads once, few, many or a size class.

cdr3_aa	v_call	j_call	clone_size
ASSAPTGKETQY	TRBV7-9	TRBJ2-5	many
ASSGDPANTGELF	TRBV7-3	TRBJ2-2	many
ARTFRNEQF	TRBV6-2/TRBV6-3	TRBJ2-1	many
SARGGETANTGELF	TRBV20-1	TRBJ2-2	many
ASSLGRRQDNTEAF	TRBV5-1	TRBJ1-1	many
ASSGGLAGFTDTQY	TRBV27	TRBJ2-3	many
ASSPRRAGLEETQY	TRBV12-3/TRBV12-4	TRBJ2-5	few
ASSGVGTAYYNEQF	TRBV9	TRBJ2-1	many
ASGRSTGGIPDTQY	TRBV27	TRBJ2-3	many
ASSYNRGYT	TRBV6-2/TRBV6-3	TRBJ1-2	few
ASSIVPGSQPQH	TRBV19	TRBJ1-5	-
ASSLTGSGANVLA	TRBV18	TRBJ2-6	-
ASSLPGLEETQY	TRBV5-4	TRBJ2-5	many